This T cell receptor (beta chain) was captured by sequencing in a study of T cells in Graves' hyperthyroidism and ophthalmopathy. General study findings and limits: By a 13 V-J model, ophthalmopathy was set apart from stable hyperthyroidism.

A few counts support this clonotype. Antigen: not known. Amplified TCR beta CDR3 regions derived from RNA transcripts. First-round RT-PCR of the TCR CDR3 relied on the HTBI primer set. TCRdb analysed the multiplex PCR reads with MiXCR anew, one entry per CDR3 protein. This table holds hundreds of thousands of distinct CDR3 sequences, roughly 15% found once. The sequence derives from a woman between 45 and 60 years old with Graves' ophthalmopathy. The sequencing sample was made of blood.

CDR3 DNA: TGTGCCAGCAGCCCCTGGACAGGGGTGAACACTGAAGCTTTCTTT. This gives the protein CASSPWTGVNTEAFF. This rearrangement joins TRBV7-2 to TRBJ1-1, with 9 bases aligning to TRBD1. The V gene end was trimmed by 5 bases and the J gene end by 0 bases; junction bases not matched to a gene: 4. This CDR3 contains 15 residues. CDR1 is SGHTA, CDR2 FQGNSA, per germline.